The clone carrying this TCR beta chain was picked up many times. This sample was taken from a study of glioma-infiltrating T cells. Amplification of TCR alpha and beta CDR3 regions from RNA used iRepertoire nested multiplex PCR. One-step reverse transcription and amplification started from approximately 100-400 ng of tissue mRNA or PBMC total RNA. TCRdb processed the multiplex PCR reads anew with MiXCR; each CDR3 protein has one entry. The data contain approximately 90,000 distinct CDR3 sequences, 20% to 25% of them seen just once; the ten biggest clones take up over 5%. Germline V gives CDR1 SGHTA, CDR2 FQGNSA. Trimming removed 5 bases from V and 0 bases from J, with 2 bases in between. CDR3 size: 12 residues.

Sample: glioma tissue, nonneoplastic brain tissue, or PBMCs (not recorded which). This receptor was taken from a human donor with low-grade glioma or glioblastoma, undergoing nonglioma brain surgery, or in good health (not recorded which). This rearrangement joins TRBV7-2 to TRBJ1-3; D not certain. The CDR3 bases are TGTGCCAGCAGCAACTCTGGAAACACCATATATTTT. Its translation is CASSNSGNTIYF.